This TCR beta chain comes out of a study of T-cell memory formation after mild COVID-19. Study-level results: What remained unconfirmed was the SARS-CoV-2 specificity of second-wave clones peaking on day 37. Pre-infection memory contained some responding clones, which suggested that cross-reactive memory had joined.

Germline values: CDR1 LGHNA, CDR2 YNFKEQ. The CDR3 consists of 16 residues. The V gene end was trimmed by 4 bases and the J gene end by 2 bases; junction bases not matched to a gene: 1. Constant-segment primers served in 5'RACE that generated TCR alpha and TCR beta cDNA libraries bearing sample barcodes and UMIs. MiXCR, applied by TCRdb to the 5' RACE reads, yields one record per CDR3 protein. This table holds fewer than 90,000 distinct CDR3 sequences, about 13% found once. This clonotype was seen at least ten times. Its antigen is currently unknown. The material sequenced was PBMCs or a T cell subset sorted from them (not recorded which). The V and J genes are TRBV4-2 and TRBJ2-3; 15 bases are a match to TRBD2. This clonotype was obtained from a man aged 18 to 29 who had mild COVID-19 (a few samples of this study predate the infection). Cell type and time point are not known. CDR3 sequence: CASSRTSGGATDTQYF. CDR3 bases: TGTGCCAGCAGCCGGACTAGCGGGGGGGCCACAGATACGCAGTATTTT.